The sequence of this TCR beta chain was determined in a study of breast tumors, draining lymph nodes, adjacent tissues. Study results and limitations: Tumor repertoires ranked between lymph nodes and nontumor tissue in diversity, with V and J gene preferences. Findings are consistent with lymph node origin and intratumoral expansion of most tumor T cells. Luminal-like breast cancer showed significantly higher tumor–nontumor repertoire similarity than basal-like.

Of note for this clonotype: Its antigen is currently unknown. Compared with germline, one end of the junction differs, possibly owing to a read error.

TCRdb used MiXCR to reprocess the multiplex PCR reads, holding one entry per CDR3 protein. The sample consists of 17,000 or so distinct CDR3 sequences, roughly 64% of them appearing once. Sequenced input: tumor-adjacent breast tissue. This TCR came from a female donor with breast cancer. Some clones in this sample may be carry-over from other donors' samples.

The CDR3 reads CARSPHTRAGGPHHEQYF. Written as DNA, the CDR3 is TGTGCCCGCAGCCCCCATACTAGAGCGGGAGGGCCACACCACGAGCAGTACTTC. The chain has TRBV7-9 and TRBJ2-7; 10 positions agree with TRBD2. Germline-derived CDR1 and CDR2 are SEHNR and FQNEAQ (reference sequence). The CDR3 is made up of 18 amino acids.